These 15 T cell receptor beta chains were sequenced from one sample in a study of shared clonotypes between healthy human individuals (dated by TCRdb to the early 2020s). Receptor amplification or capture employed the immunoSEQ multiplex PCR assay. Drawn from immuneACCESS, this table holds only the in-frame rearrangements with V and J called that TCRdb kept. Clones are partly lost; checked studies trace under half to an unresolved V gene and leave the rest unexplained. Counted in this sample were millions of clones; over 85% of them appeared once. The ten most abundant clones make up about 0.13% of the sample. The sample consisted of naive CD4+ T cells sorted from blood. The cell subset or site label, as the study defines it: CD45RA+ positively selected. The receptors originated from a man between 18 and 35 years old in good health.

V usage is TRBV25-1 and J usage is TRBJ1-5; weak D call: TRBD1 (5 bases). The CDR3 spans 15 residues. From germline, CDR1 is MGHDK and CDR2 SYGVNS. V was clipped by 5 bases and J by 3 bases, with 14 bases between them. The CDR3 protein is CASSPPGRFNQPQHF. CDR3 in DNA: TGTGCCAGCAGTCCCCCGGGACGGTTCAATCAGCCCCAGCATTTT.

The V call is TRBV4-1, the J call TRBJ2-3; TRBD2 matches at 8 bases. The CDR3 has 15 residues. Germline assignment: CDR1 MGHRA and CDR2 YSYEKL. The junction had 6 bases not matched to a gene; V was cut back by 5 bases and J by 2 bases. CDR3 loop: CASSTTSGYTDTQYF. CDR3 in DNA: TGCGCCAGCAGCACTACTAGCGGATACACAGATACGCAGTATTTT.

The table lists this clone with a count of one. This same CDR3 is encoded by further DNA sequences in the sample. This chain links TRBV6-5 with TRBJ2-3; no reliable D call. This CDR3 spans 14 amino acids. Looked up from germline, CDR1 is MNHEY and CDR2 is SVGAGI. The V and J ends lost 3 bases and 0 bases respectively, with 7 bases between them. The DNA for the CDR3 is TGTGCCAGCAGTTATAGTACTAGCACAGATACGCAGTATTTT. Residues: CASSYSTSTDTQYF.

The chain is built from TRBV6-1 and TRBJ1-6; TRBD1 agrees at 7 bases. Germline V gene lookup returns CDR1 MNHNS and CDR2 SASEGT. The CDR3 spans 14 residues. V lost 5 bases to trimming and J lost 10 bases; unmatched junction nucleotides: 8. DNA for the CDR3: TGTGCCAGCAGTTCTACAGGGGATCGGTCACCCCTCCACTTT. Its translation: CASSSTGDRSPLHF.

The chain carries TRBV7-2 and TRBJ1-2; D remains ambiguous. CDR1 is SGHTA, CDR2 FQGNSA, per germline. V lost 4 bases, J lost 0 bases, and 12 bases lay in between. This CDR3 has 15 amino acids. The CDR3 bases are TGTGCCAGCAGCTGGGTAACAGAAACTAACTATGGCTACACCTTC. Encoded protein: CASSWVTETNYGYTF.

As regards this clone: Its ends do not fully match the called genes, so a read error is possible. The chain uses TRBV7-7 and TRBJ1-6; D unresolved. This CDR3 has 15 amino acids. In germline, CDR1 is SSHAT, CDR2 FNYEAQ (reference sequence). CDR3 in amino acids: CASSLNPGLNSPLHF. CDR3 in DNA: TGTGCTAGCAGCTTAAACCCCGGGTTAAATTCACCCCTCCACTTT.

The chain couples TRBV28 to TRBJ2-7; possibly TRBD1 for D (6 bases). CDR3 size: 14 residues. V was cut by 6 bases and J by 0 bases, with 12 bases left in between. The germline V gene encodes CDR1 MDHEN and CDR2 SYDVKM. CDR3 loop: CASSTGTISYEQYF. CDR3 sequence (DNA): TGTGCCAGCAGCACCGGGACAATCTCCTACGAGCAGTACTTC.

The CDR3 DNA is TGCGCCAGCAGCTTGGGATGGGCTTCAGGGTTGGGGGGACGCAATGAGCAGTTCTTC. As protein: CASSLGWASGLGGRNEQFF. The V call is TRBV5-1, the J call TRBJ2-1, with D possibly matching TRBD2 (6 bases). CDR3 size: 19 residues. V lost 0 bases and J lost 6, with 25 bases in between. CDR1 is SGHRS and CDR2 is YFSETQ in the germline V gene.

Regarding this clone: This sample also contains other DNA sequences that code for the same CDR3. The chain links TRBV28 to TRBJ1-5; D uncertain. Looked up from germline, CDR1 is MDHEN and CDR2 is SYDVKM. V lost 2 bases and J lost 6, with 5 bases in between. The CDR3 runs to 12 residues. The CDR3 here is CASSLASQPQHF. The CDR3 DNA follows: TGTGCCAGCAGTTTAGCGAGTCAGCCCCAGCATTTT.

The V and J genes are TRBV28 and TRBJ2-2, with D perhaps being TRBD1 or TRBD2 (7 bases each). Germline lookup yields CDR1 MDHEN and CDR2 SYDVKM. The V and J ends lost 4 bases and 4 bases respectively, with 13 bases between them. The CDR3 runs 15 residues. CDR3 DNA sequence: TGTGCCAGCAGTTACGACAGGGAGGGCACCGGGGAGCTGTTTTTT. It translates to CASSYDREGTGELFF.

V is TRBV6-1 and J is TRBJ2-7; a possible D gene is TRBD1 (6 bases). The CDR3 loop spans 17 amino acids. The germline CDR1 and CDR2 sequences are MNHNS and SASEGT. V was clipped by 2 bases and J by 2 bases, with 19 bases between them. The CDR3 loop reads CASSELLGQRDTYEQYF. The CDR3 DNA follows: TGTGCCAGCAGTGAACTTTTAGGACAGAGGGATACCTACGAGCAGTACTTC.

The chain's CDR3 is CASSLAVLAGETQYF. DNA for the CDR3: TGTGCCAGCAGCTTAGCCGTGCTAGCGGGAGAGACCCAGTACTTC. J is TRBJ2-5 and V is TRBV7-2; TRBD2 matches 8 bases. The V and J ends lost 0 bases and 4 bases, in that order; junction bases with no gene match: 4. Germline CDR1 reads SGHTA; CDR2 reads FQGNSA. The CDR3 is made up of 15 amino acids.

Regarding this clone: Other DNA sequences in this sample translate to the same CDR3. J is TRBJ1-3 and V is TRBV5-1, with D possibly TRBD1 on 6 matching bases. Germline lookup yields CDR1 SGHRS and CDR2 YFSETQ. V lost 4 bases and J 0 bases, leaving 11 bases between the germline ends. The CDR3 loop spans 15 amino acids. In DNA form, the CDR3 reads TGCGCCAGCAGCACAGGGACGGGCTCTGGAAACACCATATATTTT. Encoded protein: CASSTGTGSGNTIYF.

This chain links TRBV5-6 with TRBJ2-6; D possibly uses TRBD1 or TRBD2 (5 bases each). This CDR3 contains 17 residues. Germline assignment: CDR1 SGHDT and CDR2 YYEEEE. Trimming stripped 1 base from V and 2 bases from J, with 13 bases between. The CDR3 nucleotides read TGTGCCAGCAGCTTGTTGGGGACCGGCACTGGGGCCAACGTCCTGACTTTC. It specifies CASSLLGTGTGANVLTF.

This sequence joins TRBV11-2 and TRBJ2-1; D perhaps matches TRBD1 (5 bases). Deletions cut 4 bases from V and 6 bases from J, with 7 bases between. Per germline, CDR1 SGHAT and CDR2 FQNNGV. The CDR3 contains 12 residues. Written as DNA, the CDR3 is TGTGCCAGCAGCTCGCAGGGCAATGAGCAGTTCTTC. Translated: CASSSQGNEQFF.